Presented here are 15 T cell receptor beta chains from one specimen sequenced in a study of cytomegalovirus exposure and HLA in healthy donors (dated 2017 in TCRdb). Library prep was done by the immunoSEQ multiplex PCR assay. For the multiplex PCR, a mixture combining 60 forward primers for TCR Vbeta segments and 13 reverse primers for TCR Jbeta segments was used. TCRdb's version of the immuneACCESS table is confined to in-frame rearrangements and falls short of the full clone set. An unresolved V gene accounts for under half of the shortfall where checked; the remainder is of unknown origin. The table for this sample shows about 170,000 clones. The ten largest make up 1% to 1.5% of the sample. Input material: PBMCs. These receptors were obtained from a woman between 55 and 75 years old in good health and CMV-seronegative.

The chain carries TRBV5-1 and TRBJ2-7; D is undetermined. The CDR3 extends over 15 amino acids. Per germline, CDR1 SGHRS and CDR2 YFSETQ. Trimming removed 4 bases at V and 4 bases at J, with 18 bases between. The CDR3 nucleotides read TGCGCCAGCAGCGTCGGTACCTCCCTCCTGTACGAGCAGTACTTC. Translated, it gives CASSVGTSLLYEQYF.

V is TRBV5-6 and J is TRBJ2-1; 8 bases fit TRBD1. V was clipped by 1 base and J by 4 bases; unmatched bases: 4. The CDR3 is 15 amino acids. Germline V gives CDR1 SGHDT, CDR2 YYEEEE. The DNA for the CDR3 is TGTGCCAGCAGCTTGAGGACAGGGAGGTACAATGAGCAGTTCTTC. It translates to CASSLRTGRYNEQFF.

The chain recombines TRBV6-1 with TRBJ2-1, with D possibly matching TRBD2 (5 bases). V lost 10 bases and J lost 1, with 14 bases in between. CDR1 and CDR2 from the germline V gene are MNHNS and SASEGT. The CDR3 runs 14 residues. The CDR3 DNA sequence: TGTGCCACCCGCCTAGACTATTCCTACAATGAGCAGTTCTTC. Protein: CATRLDYSYNEQFF.

The chain employs TRBV6-1 and TRBJ2-3; the match to TRBD2 covers 11 bases. Germline CDR1 MNHNS, CDR2 SASEGT. The V gene end was trimmed by 8 bases and the J gene end by 4 bases; junction bases not matched to a gene: 8. The CDR3 consists of 15 residues. The DNA of the CDR3 is TGTGCCAGCCGGGGTGGACTAGCGGGTCCAGATACGCAGTATTTT. This gives the protein CASRGGLAGPDTQYF.

V usage is TRBV18 and J usage is TRBJ2-7, with 10 bases that match TRBD1. The CDR3 totals 15 residues. With 5 bases clipped from V and 4 bases from J, the junction kept 8 bases outside the gene matches. Germline values: CDR1 KGHSH, CDR2 LQKENI. In DNA, the CDR3 is TGTGCCAGCTCAGTCGACAGGGGGCGGGCTTACGAGCAGTACTTC. It codes for CASSVDRGRAYEQYF.

This chain uses TRBV25-1 with TRBJ1-2; 9 nucleotides match TRBD1. The CDR3 sequence is 14 residues long. V trimming: 1 base; J trimming: 8 bases; junction bases outside the gene matches: 5. Germline CDR1 is MGHDK and CDR2 is SYGVNS. The CDR3: CASSEWGTGKGYTF. CDR3 nucleotide sequence: TGTGCCAGCAGTGAATGGGGGACAGGGAAAGGCTACACCTTC.

The chain joins TRBV7-3 to TRBJ1-1, with a possible D match to TRBD1 (5 bases). Germline CDR1 SGHTA, CDR2 FQGTGA. The length of the CDR3 is 14 residues. The V gene lost 5 bases and the J gene lost 4 bases, with 14 bases spanning the gap. CDR3 in amino acids: CASSLRGAGTEAFF. For the CDR3, the DNA is TGTGCCAGCAGCCTGCGGGGCGCGGGCACTGAAGCTTTCTTT.

The V and J genes are TRBV15 and TRBJ1-1, with 8 nucleotides matching TRBD1. The CDR3 consists of 13 residues. With 0 bases clipped from V and 11 bases from J, the junction kept 5 bases outside the gene matches. Germline loops: CDR1 LNHNV, CDR2 YYDKDF (reference sequence). CDR3 region: CATSRDRGRQAFF. In DNA form, the CDR3 reads TGTGCCACCAGCAGAGACAGGGGGCGGCAGGCTTTCTTT. The full variable domain, rest sourced from reference TRBV15 and TRBJ1-1, is DAMVIQNPRYQVTQFGKPVTLSCSQTLNHNVMYWYQQKSSQAPKLLFHYYDKDFNNEADTPDNFQSRRPNTSFCFLDIRSPGLGDTAMYLCATSRDRGRQAFFGQGTRLTVV.

This chain connects TRBV6-6 to TRBJ2-5; TRBD2 aligns across 10 bases. Germline lookup yields CDR1 MNHNY and CDR2 SVGAGI (reference sequence). The junction had 4 bases not matched to a gene; V was cut back by 2 bases and J by 1 base. The CDR3 loop spans 16 amino acids. Written as DNA, the CDR3 is TGTGCCAGCAGTTACGGTACTAGCGGGGCCCAAGAGACCCAGTACTTC. Translation: CASSYGTSGAQETQYF.

This chain links TRBV27 with TRBJ2-2; D is perhaps TRBD1 (6 bases). Trimming removed 6 bases from V and 6 bases from J, with 14 bases in between. CDR3 size: 14 residues. Germline V gene data show CDR1 as MNHEY and CDR2 as SMNVEV (reference sequence). The CDR3 coding sequence is TGTGCCAGCAGAACAGGGTGGGGCCCCGGGGAGCTGTTTTTT. This sequence encodes CASRTGWGPGELFF.

The chain uses TRBV27 and TRBJ2-7, with 7 positions matching TRBD2. V lost 0 bases and J lost 3; bases outside the gene matches: 2. The CDR3 runs to 14 residues. The germline gives CDR1 MNHEY, CDR2 SMNVEV (reference sequence). CDR3 sequence (DNA): TGTGCCAGCAGTTTATCGTGGGGGGGCTACGAGCAGTACTTC. This encodes CASSLSWGGYEQYF.

The J gene is TRBJ2-7, the V gene TRBV6-5; TRBD1 might be the D (6 bases). V was shortened by 8 bases and J by 6 bases, with 17 bases between the two germline ends. Germline V gene sequence: CDR1 MNHEY, CDR2 SVGAGI. The CDR3 extends over 13 amino acids. CDR3 amino acids: CASGKGHQGEQYF. Here the CDR3 DNA reads TGTGCCAGCGGGAAGGGACATCAGGGCGAGCAGTACTTC.

The chain is built from TRBV7-6 and TRBJ2-5; D uncertain. The CDR3 totals 14 residues. The V end lost 1 base, the J end lost 0 bases, and 6 bases lay between the germline ends. The germline V gene has CDR1 SGHVS and CDR2 FNYEAQ. CDR3 region: CASSLELYQETQYF. CDR3 bases: TGTGCCAGCAGCTTAGAACTGTACCAAGAGACCCAGTACTTC.

V usage is TRBV29-1 and J usage is TRBJ1-1; the D gene is possibly TRBD1 (5 bases). V lost 3 bases and J lost 7, with 12 bases in between. Germline lookup yields CDR1 SQVTM and CDR2 ANQGSEA. The CDR3 has 12 residues. Written as DNA, the CDR3 is TGCAGCGTTGACAGGGTCGGTATTGAAGCTTTCTTT. Translation gives CSVDRVGIEAFF.

The genes are TRBV7-3 and TRBJ1-1, with D perhaps TRBD1 (5 bases). This CDR3 has 14 residues. Trimming took 3 bases from V and 4 from J, leaving 12 bases between them. The germline V gene has CDR1 SGHTA and CDR2 FQGTGA. Here the CDR3 reads CASSLGGRVTEAFF. DNA of the CDR3: TGTGCCAGCAGCTTGGGGGGGAGGGTCACTGAAGCTTTCTTT.